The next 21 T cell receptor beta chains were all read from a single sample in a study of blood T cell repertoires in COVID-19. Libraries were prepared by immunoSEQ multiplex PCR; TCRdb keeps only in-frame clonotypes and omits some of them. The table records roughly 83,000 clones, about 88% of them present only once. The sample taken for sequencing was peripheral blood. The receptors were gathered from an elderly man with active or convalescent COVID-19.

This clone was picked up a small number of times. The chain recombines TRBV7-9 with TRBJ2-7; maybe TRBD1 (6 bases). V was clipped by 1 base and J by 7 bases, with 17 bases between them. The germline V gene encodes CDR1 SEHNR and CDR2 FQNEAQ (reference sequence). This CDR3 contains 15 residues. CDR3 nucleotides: TGTGCCAGCAGCTTAGGAGCAGGCGGTCAGGGGGAGCAGTACGTC. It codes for CASSLGAGGQGEQYV.

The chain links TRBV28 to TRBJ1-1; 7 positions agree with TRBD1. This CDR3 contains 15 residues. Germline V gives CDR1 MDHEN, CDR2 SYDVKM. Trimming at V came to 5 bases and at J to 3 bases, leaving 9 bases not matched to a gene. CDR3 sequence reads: CASSPTTGLDTEAFF. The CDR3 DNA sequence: TGTGCCAGCAGTCCCACGACAGGGTTGGACACTGAAGCTTTCTTT.

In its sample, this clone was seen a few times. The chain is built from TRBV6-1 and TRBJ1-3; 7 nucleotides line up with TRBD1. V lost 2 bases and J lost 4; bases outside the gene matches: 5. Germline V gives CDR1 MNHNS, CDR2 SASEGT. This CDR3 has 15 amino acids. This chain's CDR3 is CASSETAGGGNTIYF. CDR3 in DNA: TGTGCCAGCAGTGAAACGGCAGGGGGAGGAAACACCATATATTTT.

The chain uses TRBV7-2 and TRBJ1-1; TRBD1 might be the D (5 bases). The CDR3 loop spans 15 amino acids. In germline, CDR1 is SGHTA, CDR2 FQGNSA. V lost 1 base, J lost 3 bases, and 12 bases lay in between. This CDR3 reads CASSLGAGLDTEAFF. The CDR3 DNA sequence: TGTGCCAGCAGCTTAGGCGCAGGGCTGGACACTGAAGCTTTCTTT.

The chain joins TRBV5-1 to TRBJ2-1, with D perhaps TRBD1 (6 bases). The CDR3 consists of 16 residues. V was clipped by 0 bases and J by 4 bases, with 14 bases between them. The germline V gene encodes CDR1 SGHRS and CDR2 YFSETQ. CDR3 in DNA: TGCGCCAGCAGCTTGGAAGGGGGAGACGCTTACAATGAGCAGTTCTTC. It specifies CASSLEGGDAYNEQFF.

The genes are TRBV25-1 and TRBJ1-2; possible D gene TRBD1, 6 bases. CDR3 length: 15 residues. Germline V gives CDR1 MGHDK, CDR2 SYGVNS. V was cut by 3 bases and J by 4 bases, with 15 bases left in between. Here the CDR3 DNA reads TGTGCCAGCAGTGACCCTACAGGGTCCAGCTATGGCTACACCTTC. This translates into CASSDPTGSSYGYTF.

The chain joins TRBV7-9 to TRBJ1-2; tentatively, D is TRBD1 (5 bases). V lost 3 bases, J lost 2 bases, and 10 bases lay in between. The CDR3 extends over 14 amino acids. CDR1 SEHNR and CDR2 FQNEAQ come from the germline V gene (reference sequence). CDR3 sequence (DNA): TGTGCCAGCAGCTTGCCGGGGGGGAACTATGGCTACACCTTC. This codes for CASSLPGGNYGYTF. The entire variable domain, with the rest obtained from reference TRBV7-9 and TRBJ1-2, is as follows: DTGVSQNPRHKITKRGQNVTFRCDPISEHNRLYWYRQTLGQGPEFLTYFQNEAQLEKSRLLSDRFSAERPKGSFSTLEIQRTEQGDSAMYLCASSLPGGNYGYTFGSGTRLTVV.

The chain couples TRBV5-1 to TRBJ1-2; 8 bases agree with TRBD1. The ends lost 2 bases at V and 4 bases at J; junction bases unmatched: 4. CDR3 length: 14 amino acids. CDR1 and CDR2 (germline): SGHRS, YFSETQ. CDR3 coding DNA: TGCGCCAGCAGCTTACAGGGGGAGGTCTATGGCTACACCTTC. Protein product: CASSLQGEVYGYTF.

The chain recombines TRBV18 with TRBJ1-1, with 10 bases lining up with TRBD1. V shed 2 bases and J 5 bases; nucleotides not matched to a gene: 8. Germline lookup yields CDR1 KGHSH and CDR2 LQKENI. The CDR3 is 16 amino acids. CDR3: CASSPRTGGVGTEAFF. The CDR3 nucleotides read TGTGCCAGCTCACCAAGGACAGGGGGGGTGGGTACTGAAGCTTTCTTT.

For the CDR3, the DNA is TGCGCCAGCAGCAAAGAGGGGGCGAGCACTGAAGCTTTCTTT. This encodes CASSKEGASTEAFF. The chain is built from TRBV5-1 and TRBJ1-1; 7 bases are shared with TRBD1. Germline lookup yields CDR1 SGHRS and CDR2 YFSETQ. The V gene end was trimmed by 4 bases and the J gene end by 4 bases; junction bases not matched to a gene: 7. The CDR3 is 14 amino acids.

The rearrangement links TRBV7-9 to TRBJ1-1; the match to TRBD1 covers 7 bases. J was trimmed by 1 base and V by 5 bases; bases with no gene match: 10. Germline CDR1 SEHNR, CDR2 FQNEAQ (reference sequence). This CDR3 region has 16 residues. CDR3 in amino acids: CASSIRQGVGNTEAFF. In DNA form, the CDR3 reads TGTGCCAGCAGCATCCGACAGGGTGTGGGGAACACTGAAGCTTTCTTT.

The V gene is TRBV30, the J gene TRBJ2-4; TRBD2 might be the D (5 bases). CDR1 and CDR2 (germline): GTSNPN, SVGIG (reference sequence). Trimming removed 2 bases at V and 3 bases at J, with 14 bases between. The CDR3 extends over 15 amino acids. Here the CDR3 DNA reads TGTGCCTGGAGTCCCGCAGGAGGTGGCAAAAACATTCAGTACTTC. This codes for CAWSPAGGGKNIQYF.

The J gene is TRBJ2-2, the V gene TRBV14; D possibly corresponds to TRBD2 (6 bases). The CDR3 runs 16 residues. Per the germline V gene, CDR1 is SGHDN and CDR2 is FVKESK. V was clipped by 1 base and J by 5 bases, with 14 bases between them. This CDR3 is CASSQGGGRGTGELFF. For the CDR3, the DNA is TGTGCCAGCAGCCAAGGGGGAGGCCGGGGGACCGGGGAGCTGTTTTTT. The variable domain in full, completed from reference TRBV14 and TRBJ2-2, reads EAGVTQFPSHSVIEKGQTVTLRCDPISGHDNLYWYRRVMGKEIKFLLHFVKESKQDESGMPNNRFLAERTGGTYSTLKVQPAELEDSGVYFCASSQGGGRGTGELFFGEGSRLTVL.

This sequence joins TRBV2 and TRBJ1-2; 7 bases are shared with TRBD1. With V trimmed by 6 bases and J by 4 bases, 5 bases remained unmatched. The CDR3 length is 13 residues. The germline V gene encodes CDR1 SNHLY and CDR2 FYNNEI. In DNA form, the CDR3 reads TGTGCCAGCAGACTCGGACAGGTCTATGGCTACACCTTC. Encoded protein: CASRLGQVYGYTF.

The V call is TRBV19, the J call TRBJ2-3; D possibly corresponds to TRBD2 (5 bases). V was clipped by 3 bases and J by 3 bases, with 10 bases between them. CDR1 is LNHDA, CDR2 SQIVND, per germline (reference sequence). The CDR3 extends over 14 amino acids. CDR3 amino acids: CASSISVSTDTQYF. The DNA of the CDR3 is TGTGCCAGTAGTATTAGCGTTAGTACAGATACGCAGTATTTT.

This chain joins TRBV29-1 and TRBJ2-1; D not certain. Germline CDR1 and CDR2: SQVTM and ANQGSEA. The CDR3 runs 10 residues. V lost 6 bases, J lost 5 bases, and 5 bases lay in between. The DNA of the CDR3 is TGCAGCGTCCTAGACAATGAGCAGTTCTTC. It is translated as CSVLDNEQFF.

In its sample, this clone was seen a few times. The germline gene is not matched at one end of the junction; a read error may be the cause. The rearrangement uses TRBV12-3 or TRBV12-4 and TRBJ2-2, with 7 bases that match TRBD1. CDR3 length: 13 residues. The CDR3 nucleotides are TGTGCCAGCAGCCCCCAGAACAGGGGAACCGGGATTTTT. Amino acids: CASSPQNRGTGIF.

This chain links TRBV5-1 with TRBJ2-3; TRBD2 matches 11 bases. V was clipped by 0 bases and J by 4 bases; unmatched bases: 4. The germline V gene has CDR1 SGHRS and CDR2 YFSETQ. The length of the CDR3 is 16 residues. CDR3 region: CASSLVTSGSSDTQYF. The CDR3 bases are TGCGCCAGCAGCTTGGTTACTAGCGGGAGTTCAGATACGCAGTATTTT.

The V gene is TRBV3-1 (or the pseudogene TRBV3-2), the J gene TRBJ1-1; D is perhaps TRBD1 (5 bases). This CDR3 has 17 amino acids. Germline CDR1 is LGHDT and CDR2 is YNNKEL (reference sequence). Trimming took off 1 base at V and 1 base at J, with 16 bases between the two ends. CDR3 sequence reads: CASSQGRRGVGNTEAFF. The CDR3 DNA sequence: TGTGCCAGCAGCCAAGGCCGGCGGGGGGTAGGGAACACTGAAGCTTTCTTT.

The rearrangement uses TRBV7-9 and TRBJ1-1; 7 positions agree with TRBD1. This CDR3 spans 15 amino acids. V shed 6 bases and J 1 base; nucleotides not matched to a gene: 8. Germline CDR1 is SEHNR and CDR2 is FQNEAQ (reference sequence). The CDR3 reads CASSYDNRGNTEAFF. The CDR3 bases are TGTGCCAGCAGTTATGACAACAGGGGGAACACTGAAGCTTTCTTT. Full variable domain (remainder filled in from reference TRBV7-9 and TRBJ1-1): DTGVSQNPRHKITKRGQNVTFRCDPISEHNRLYWYRQTLGQGPEFLTYFQNEAQLEKSRLLSDRFSAERPKGSFSTLEIQRTEQGDSAMYLCASSYDNRGNTEAFFGQGTRLTVV.

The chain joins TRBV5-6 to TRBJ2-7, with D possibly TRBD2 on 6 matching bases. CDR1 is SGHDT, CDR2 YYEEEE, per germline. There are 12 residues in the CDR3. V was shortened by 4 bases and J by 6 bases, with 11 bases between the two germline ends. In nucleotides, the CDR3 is TGTGCCAGCAGCGTCCCCGGGAGCGAGCAGTACGTC. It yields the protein CASSVPGSEQYV.